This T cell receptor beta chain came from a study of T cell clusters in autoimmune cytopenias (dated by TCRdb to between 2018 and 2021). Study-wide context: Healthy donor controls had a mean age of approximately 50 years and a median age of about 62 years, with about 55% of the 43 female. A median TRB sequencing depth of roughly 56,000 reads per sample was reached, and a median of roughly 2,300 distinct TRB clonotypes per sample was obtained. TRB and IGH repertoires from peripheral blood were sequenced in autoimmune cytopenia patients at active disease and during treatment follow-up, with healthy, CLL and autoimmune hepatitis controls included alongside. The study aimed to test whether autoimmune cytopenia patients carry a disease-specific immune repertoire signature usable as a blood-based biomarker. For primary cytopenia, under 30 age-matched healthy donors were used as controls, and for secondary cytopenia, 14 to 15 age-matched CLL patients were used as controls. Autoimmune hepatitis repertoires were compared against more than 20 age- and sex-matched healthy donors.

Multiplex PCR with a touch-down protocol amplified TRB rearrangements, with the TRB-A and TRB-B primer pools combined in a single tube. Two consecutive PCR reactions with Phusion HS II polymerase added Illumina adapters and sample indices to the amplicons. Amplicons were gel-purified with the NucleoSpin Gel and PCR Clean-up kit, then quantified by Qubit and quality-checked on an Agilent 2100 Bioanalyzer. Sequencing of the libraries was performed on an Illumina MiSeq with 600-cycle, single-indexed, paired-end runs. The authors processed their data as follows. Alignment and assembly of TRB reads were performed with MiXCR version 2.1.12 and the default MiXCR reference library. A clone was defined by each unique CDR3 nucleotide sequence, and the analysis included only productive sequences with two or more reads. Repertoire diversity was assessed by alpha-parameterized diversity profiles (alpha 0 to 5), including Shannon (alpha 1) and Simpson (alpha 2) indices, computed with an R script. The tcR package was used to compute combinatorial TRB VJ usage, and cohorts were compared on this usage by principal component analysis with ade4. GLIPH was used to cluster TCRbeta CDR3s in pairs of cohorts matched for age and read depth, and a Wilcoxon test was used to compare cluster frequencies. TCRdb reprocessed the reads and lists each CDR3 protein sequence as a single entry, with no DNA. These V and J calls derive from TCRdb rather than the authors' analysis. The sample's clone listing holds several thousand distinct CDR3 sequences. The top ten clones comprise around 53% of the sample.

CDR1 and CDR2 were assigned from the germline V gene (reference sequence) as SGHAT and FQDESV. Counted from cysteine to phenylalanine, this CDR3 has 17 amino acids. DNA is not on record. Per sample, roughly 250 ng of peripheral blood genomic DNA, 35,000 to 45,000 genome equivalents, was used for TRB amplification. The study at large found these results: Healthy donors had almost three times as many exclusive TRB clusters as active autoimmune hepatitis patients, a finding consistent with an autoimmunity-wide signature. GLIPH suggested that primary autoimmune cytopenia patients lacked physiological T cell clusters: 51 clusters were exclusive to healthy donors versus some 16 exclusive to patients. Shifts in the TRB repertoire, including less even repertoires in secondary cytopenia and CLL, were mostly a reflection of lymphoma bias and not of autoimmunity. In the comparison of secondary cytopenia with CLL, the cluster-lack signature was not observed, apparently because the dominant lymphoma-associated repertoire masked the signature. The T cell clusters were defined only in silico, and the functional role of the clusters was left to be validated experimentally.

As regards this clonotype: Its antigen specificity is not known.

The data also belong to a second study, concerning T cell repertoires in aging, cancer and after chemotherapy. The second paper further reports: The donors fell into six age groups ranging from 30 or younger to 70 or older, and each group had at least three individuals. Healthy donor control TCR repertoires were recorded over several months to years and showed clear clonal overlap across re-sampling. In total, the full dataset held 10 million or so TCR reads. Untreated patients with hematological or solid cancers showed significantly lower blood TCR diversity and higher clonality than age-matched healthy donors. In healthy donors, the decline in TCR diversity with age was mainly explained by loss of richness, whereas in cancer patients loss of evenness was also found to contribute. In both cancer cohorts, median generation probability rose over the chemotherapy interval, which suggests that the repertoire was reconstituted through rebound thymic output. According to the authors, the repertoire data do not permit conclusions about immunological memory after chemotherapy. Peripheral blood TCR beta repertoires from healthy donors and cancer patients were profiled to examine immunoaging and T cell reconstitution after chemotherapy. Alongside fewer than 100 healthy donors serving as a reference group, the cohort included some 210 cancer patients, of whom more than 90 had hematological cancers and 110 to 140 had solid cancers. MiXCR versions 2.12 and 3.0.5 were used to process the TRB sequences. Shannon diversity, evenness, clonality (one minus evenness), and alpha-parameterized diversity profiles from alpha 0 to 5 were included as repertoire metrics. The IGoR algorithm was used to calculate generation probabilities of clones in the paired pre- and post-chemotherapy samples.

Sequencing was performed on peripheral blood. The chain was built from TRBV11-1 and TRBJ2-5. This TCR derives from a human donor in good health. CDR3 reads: CASSLTTQAFVVETQYF.